What follows is one T cell receptor (beta chain) and its context. Its specificity is unknown. Germline assignment: CDR1 SQVTM and CDR2 ANQGSEA. The CDR3 sequence is 11 residues long. The record originates from a study of CXCR3-negative and CXCR3-positive naive CD8 T cells. The study's findings and limits: TRB CDR3 properties indicated TCR strength, while surface CD5 was similar across naive subsets. Each naive subset displayed comparably high diversity, whereas memory CD8+ cells displayed much lower diversity. TRB CDR3s of CXCR3-positive naive cells were more hydrophobic than those of CXCR3-negative naive cells. Memory cells showed distinct TRBV-TRBJ patterns, while the two naive subsets matched.

It was by 5' RACE with UMI labels that the TRB cDNA libraries were prepared. TCRdb derives one entry per CDR3 protein from the 5' RACE reads, leaving out DNA. In all, the sample yields some 61,000 distinct CDR3 sequences. This sequence joins TRBV29-1 and TRBJ1-3. Sequenced sample: naive CXCR3- CD8+ T cells from blood. The subset is: CD45RO-CCR7+CD27+CD95- naive CD8+ T cells lacking CXCR3 (TNR3-). This TCR was sampled from a human donor in good health. Some clones in this sample may be carry-over from other donors' samples. The CDR3 is CSVTSGNTIYF.